This is a list of T cell receptor beta chains from one sample in a study of blood T cells in healthy people across ages. TCRdb passed the 5' RACE reads through MiXCR, listing each CDR3 protein once. This table holds about a million distinct CDR3 sequences, about 53% found once. Sequenced: blood. The receptors were gathered from a woman aged 60-70 years in good health. The CDR3 runs from the conserved cysteine through the conserved F or W. Each record gives: V gene, D gene, clone size, J gene, CDR3 DNA, CDR3 protein. D genes are given only for firm matches. A row's size may be missing; if present it is once, few, many or a size class.

>TRBV28|TRBD1|once|TRBJ1-5
TGTGCCAGCACCAAGGGACAGGGGGCTCAGCCCCAGCATTTT
CASTKGQGAQPQHF
>TRBV20-1|TRBD1|few|TRBJ1-2
TGCAGTGCTTGGGGGGACAGAAACTATGGCTACACCTTC
CSAWGDRNYGYTF
>TRBV21-1|NA|NA|TRBJ2-7
TGTGCCAGCAGCAAACTAGCGCCGGCCCCCTACGAGCAGTACTTC
CASSKLAPAPYEQYF
>TRBV7-9|TRBD2|few|TRBJ2-7
TGTGCCAGCAGCACTAGGGGACTAGCGGGAGCAGAGGAGCAGTACTTC
CASSTRGLAGAEEQYF
>TRBV20-1|NA|NA|TRBJ1-2
TGCAGTGTTAAAGCCGACCCCAGTACCCTTGGCTACACCTTC
CSVKADPSTLGYTF
>TRBV7-7|NA|NA|TRBJ2-5
TGTGCCAGCAGCCGTCGGACTACGGGGGAGACCCAGTACTTC
CASSRRTTGETQYF
>TRBV11-2|NA|NA|TRBJ2-5
TGTGCCAGCAGCCCCGGCCTATTGGAGACCCAGTACTTC
CASSPGLLETQYF
>TRBV2|NA|NA|TRBJ1-1
TGTGCCAGCAAAGAGACAGAGAACACTGAAGCTTTCTTT
CASKETENTEAFF
>TRBV20-1|NA|NA|TRBJ1-1
TGCAGTGCTAGGGAGAACAGGGATTACACTGAAGCTTTCTTT
CSARENRDYTEAFF
>TRBV29-1|NA|NA|TRBJ1-5
TGCAGCGCCGGGGACGGAAATTTCAATCAGCCCCAGCATTTT
CSAGDGNFNQPQHF
>TRBV20-1|NA|NA|TRBJ1-5
TGCAGTGCTAGAGATCTACCTTTTCAGCCCCAGCATTTT
CSARDLPFQPQHF
>TRBV6-1|NA|NA|TRBJ1-1
TGTGCCAGCACCCTAGTACAGGGAGGGACTGAAGCTTTCTTT
CASTLVQGGTEAFF
>TRBV9|NA|NA|TRBJ2-5
TGTGCCAGCAGCTCTGGAGTCCTGTTGGCCCAAGAGACCCAGTACTTC
CASSSGVLLAQETQYF
>TRBV29-1|NA|many|TRBJ2-3
TGCAGCGTTGAAGACTCGAAGGCTGGACCAGATACGCAGTATTTT
CSVEDSKAGPDTQYF
>TRBV2|TRBD1|NA|TRBJ2-5
TGTGCCAGCGAAAGGGACAGGGAAATTGAGACCCAGTACTTC
CASERDREIETQYF
>TRBV6-6|NA|once|TRBJ1-4
TGTGCCAGCAGTAACAGAGCAACTAATGAAAAACTGTTTTTT
CASSNRATNEKLFF
>TRBV11-2|NA|NA|TRBJ2-1
TGTGCCAGCAGCTTGGGTGGCCGGCCGTTCTTC
CASSLGGRPFF
>TRBV4-1|NA|few|TRBJ2-7
TGCGCCAGCAGTCCGGGGCGGGGCGGGGACAATGAGCAGTACTTC
CASSPGRGGDNEQYF
>TRBV2|TRBD1|NA|TRBJ1-1
TGTGCCAGCAGTAGACAGGGGAAGACTGAAGCTTTCTTT
CASSRQGKTEAFF
>TRBV2|TRBD2|few|TRBJ2-3
TGTGCCAGCACCACCGGGACTAGCGGGAGGGTAGATACGCAGTATTTT
CASTTGTSGRVDTQYF
>TRBV20-1|NA|many|TRBJ2-7
TGCAGTGCTAACGAGGGTGTCTACGAGCAGTACTTC
CSANEGVYEQYF
>TRBV4-3|NA|NA|TRBJ2-1
TGCGCCAGCAGCCAAGATTCGGCGGGATACTACAATGAGCGGTTCTTC
CASSQDSAGYYNERFF
>TRBV20-1|TRBD1|NA|TRBJ2-7
TGCAGTGCTACCCCCGGGACAGACCTCTACGAGCAGTACTTC
CSATPGTDLYEQYF
>TRBV5-1|TRBD2|few|TRBJ2-5
TGCGCCAGCAGATCGAACGGGGGGTCCCAAGAGACCCAGTACTTC
CASRSNGGSQETQYF
>TRBV28|TRBD2|NA|TRBJ2-3
TGTGCCAGCAGAGCGGGGGGAAACACAGATACGCAGTATTTT
CASRAGGNTDTQYF
>TRBV20-1|TRBD2|few|TRBJ2-7
TGCAGTGCTAGAGATACTGCGGGAGGCTCTCTTTTCGCCTACGAGCAGTACTTC
CSARDTAGGSLFAYEQYF
>TRBV4-3|NA|few|TRBJ2-3
TGCGCCAGCAGCCAAGGTATGGCCCGTCCGCAGTATTTT
CASSQGMARPQYF
>TRBV29-1|TRBD2|NA|TRBJ2-3
TGCAGCGCTTTAGCGGGAGTTGGCACAGATACGCAGTATTTT
CSALAGVGTDTQYF
>TRBV7-2|NA|NA|TRBJ2-3
TGTGCCAGCAGCTTACCATGGGGTACGCAGTATTTT
CASSLPWGTQYF